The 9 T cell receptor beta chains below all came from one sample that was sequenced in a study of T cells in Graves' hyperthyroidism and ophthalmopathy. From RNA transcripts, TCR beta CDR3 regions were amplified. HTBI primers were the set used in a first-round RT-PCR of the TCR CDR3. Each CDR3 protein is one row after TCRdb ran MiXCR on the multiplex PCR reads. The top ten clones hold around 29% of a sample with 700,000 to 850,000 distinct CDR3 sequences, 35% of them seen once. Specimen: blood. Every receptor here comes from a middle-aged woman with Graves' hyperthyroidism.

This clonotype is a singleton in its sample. CDR3 sequence (DNA): TGTGCCAGCAGGGCGCGGGGGCGGCAGTACTTC. Protein: CASRARGRQYF. The chain couples TRBV6-1 to TRBJ2-7; a weak D match, TRBD2 (7 bases). The CDR3 sequence is 11 residues long. V lost 6 bases, J lost 9 bases, and 12 bases lay in between. Germline-derived CDR1 and CDR2 are MNHNS and SASEGT.

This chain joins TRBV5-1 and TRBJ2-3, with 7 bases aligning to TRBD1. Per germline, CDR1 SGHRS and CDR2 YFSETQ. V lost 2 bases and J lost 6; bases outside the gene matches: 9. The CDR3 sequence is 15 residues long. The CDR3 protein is CASSLGQAARDTQYF. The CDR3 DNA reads TGCGCCAGCAGCTTAGGACAGGCAGCACGGGATACGCAGTATTTT.

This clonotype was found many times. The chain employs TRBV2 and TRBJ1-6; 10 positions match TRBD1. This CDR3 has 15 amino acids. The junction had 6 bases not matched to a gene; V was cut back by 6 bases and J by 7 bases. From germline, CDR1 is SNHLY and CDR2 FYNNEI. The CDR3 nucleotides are TGTGCCAGCAGGGACGACAGGGGGCGGAATTCACCCCTCCACTTT. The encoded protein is CASRDDRGRNSPLHF.

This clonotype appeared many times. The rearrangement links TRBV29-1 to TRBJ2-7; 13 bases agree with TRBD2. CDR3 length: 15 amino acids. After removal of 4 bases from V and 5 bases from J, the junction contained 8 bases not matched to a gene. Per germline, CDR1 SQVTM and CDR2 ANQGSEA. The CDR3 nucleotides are TGCAGCGTTGCCGCCACTAGCGGGAGGGATAACGAGCAGTACTTC. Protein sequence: CSVAATSGRDNEQYF.

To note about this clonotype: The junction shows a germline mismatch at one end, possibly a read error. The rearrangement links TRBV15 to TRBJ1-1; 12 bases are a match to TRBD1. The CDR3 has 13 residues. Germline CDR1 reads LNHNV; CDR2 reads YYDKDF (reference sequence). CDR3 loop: CAIGTGGNTEAFF. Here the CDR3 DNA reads TGCGCCATCGGGACAGGGGGCAACACTGAAGCTTTCTTT.

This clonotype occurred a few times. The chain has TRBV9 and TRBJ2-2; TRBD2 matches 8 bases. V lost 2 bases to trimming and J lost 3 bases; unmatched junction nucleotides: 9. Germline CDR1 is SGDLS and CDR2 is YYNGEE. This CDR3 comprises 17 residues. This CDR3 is CASSVPGEREHTGELFF. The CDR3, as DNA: TGTGCCAGCAGCGTCCCGGGGGAGCGGGAGCACACCGGGGAGCTGTTTTTT.

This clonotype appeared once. Here the CDR3 reads CASSPGASGSLVYEQYF. The CDR3 nucleotides read TGTGCCAGCTCTCCCGGGGCTAGCGGGAGCCTAGTCTACGAGCAGTACTTC. This chain connects TRBV7-2 to TRBJ2-7; 10 nucleotides align to TRBD2. V lost 8 bases, J lost 3 bases, and 16 bases stayed unmatched. Germline assignment: CDR1 SGHTA and CDR2 FQGNSA. The CDR3 extends over 17 amino acids.

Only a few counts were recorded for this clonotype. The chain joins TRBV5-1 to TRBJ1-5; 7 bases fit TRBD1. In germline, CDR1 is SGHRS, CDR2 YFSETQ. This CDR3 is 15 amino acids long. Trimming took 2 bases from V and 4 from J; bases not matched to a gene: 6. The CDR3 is CASSFEGAKNQPQHF. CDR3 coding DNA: TGCGCCAGCAGCTTTGAGGGGGCTAAGAATCAGCCCCAGCATTTT.

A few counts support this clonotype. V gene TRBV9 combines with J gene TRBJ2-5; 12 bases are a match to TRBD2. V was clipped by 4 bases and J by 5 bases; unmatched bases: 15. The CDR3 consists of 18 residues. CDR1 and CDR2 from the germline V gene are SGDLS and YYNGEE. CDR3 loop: CASSFRIGLAGFQETQYF. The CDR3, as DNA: TGTGCCAGCAGCTTTCGGATAGGACTAGCGGGGTTCCAGGAGACCCAGTACTTC.